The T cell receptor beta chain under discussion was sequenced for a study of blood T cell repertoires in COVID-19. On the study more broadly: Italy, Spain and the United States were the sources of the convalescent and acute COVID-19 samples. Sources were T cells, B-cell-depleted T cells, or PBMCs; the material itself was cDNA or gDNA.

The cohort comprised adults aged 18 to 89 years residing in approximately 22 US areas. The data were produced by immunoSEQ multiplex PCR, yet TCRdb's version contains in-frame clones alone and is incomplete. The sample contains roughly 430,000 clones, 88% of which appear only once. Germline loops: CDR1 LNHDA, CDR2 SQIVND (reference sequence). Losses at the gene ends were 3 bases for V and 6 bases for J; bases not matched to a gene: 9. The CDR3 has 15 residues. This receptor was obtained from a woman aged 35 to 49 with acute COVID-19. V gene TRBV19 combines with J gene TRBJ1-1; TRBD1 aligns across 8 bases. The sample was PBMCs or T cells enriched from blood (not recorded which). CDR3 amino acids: CASSIRQGAPAEAFF. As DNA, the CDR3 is TGTGCCAGTAGTATCCGGCAGGGGGCGCCGGCTGAAGCTTTCTTT.